Each of the 8 T cell receptor beta chains below was sequenced from the same sample in a study of CD8 T cells in Susac syndrome (dated by TCRdb to 2018 to 2020). Library construction relied on the immunoSEQ multiplex PCR assay. RNA was extracted using the RNeasy kit, and about 0.5 to 1 ug of the RNA was reverse transcribed with random hexamers. Using fastp at Q25 and MiXCR, TCRdb reprocessed the public reads and kept productive beta chains. Here each entry gathers all rows of one CDR3 protein and keeps the most common genes and DNA. Across this sample there are around 170,000 distinct CDR3 sequences, with about 96% seen only once. The ten biggest clones cover approximately 0.12% of the sample. What was sequenced was CD4+ T cells from PBMCs. These receptors were taken from a human donor with Susac syndrome.

The rearrangement links TRBV25-1 to TRBJ2-7; possibly TRBD1 for D (5 bases). The CDR3 covers 14 residues. In germline, CDR1 is MGHDK, CDR2 SYGVNS. Trimming stripped 5 bases from V and 3 bases from J, with 14 bases between. The CDR3 sequence: CASSTTAGIYEQYF. The CDR3 DNA reads as TGTGCCAGCAGTACGACCGCAGGGATCTACGAGCAGTACTTC.

The chain carries TRBV5-1 and TRBJ2-1; 9 nucleotides match TRBD1. Germline loops: CDR1 SGHRS, CDR2 YFSETQ. CDR3 size: 15 residues. Trimming took 4 bases from V and 5 from J; bases not matched to a gene: 7. In DNA form, the CDR3 reads TGCGCCAGCAGCCCCGGGACAGGGATGGACAATGAGCAGTTCTTC. Translated: CASSPGTGMDNEQFF.

V gene TRBV5-1 combines with J gene TRBJ2-7, with TRBD1 matching 7 bases. The CDR3 covers 15 residues. V shed 5 bases, J shed 6 bases, and the junction held 14 bases outside the gene matches. Germline lookup yields CDR1 SGHRS and CDR2 YFSETQ. In DNA form, the CDR3 reads TGCGCCAGCAGTTATGAGCTGACAGGGAAGGTCGAGCAGTACTTC. Translated, it gives CASSYELTGKVEQYF.

This chain joins TRBV29-1 and TRBJ2-6; the D gene is possibly TRBD2 (5 bases). Germline V gene sequence: CDR1 SQVTM, CDR2 ANQGSEA. The CDR3 sequence is 15 residues long. Trimming pared 7 bases from V and 0 bases from J, leaving 13 bases between. Here the CDR3 DNA reads TGCAGCGCCGGGATGGGCTTCTCTGGGGCCAACGTCCTGACTTTC. It codes for CSAGMGFSGANVLTF.

This chain joins TRBV7-9 and TRBJ2-5; tentatively, D is TRBD1 (6 bases). Per the germline V gene, CDR1 is SEHNR and CDR2 is FQNEAQ (reference sequence). Trimming took 6 bases from V and 2 from J, leaving 16 bases between them. CDR3 length: 15 residues. In nucleotides, the CDR3 is TGTGCCAGCAGTTCACTCCAGGGGCGACAAGAGACCCAGTACTTC. Translating it yields CASSSLQGRQETQYF.

The chain couples TRBV9 to TRBJ2-4, with TRBD1 matching over 10 bases. Losses at the gene ends were 0 bases for V and 1 base for J; bases not matched to a gene: 1. CDR1 is SGDLS and CDR2 is YYNGEE in the germline V gene. This CDR3 contains 16 residues. The CDR3, as DNA: TGTGCCAGCAGCGTAGAGGGACAGGGGGCCAAAAACATTCAGTACTTC. Residues: CASSVEGQGAKNIQYF.

The chain combines TRBV27 with TRBJ2-3; D is perhaps TRBD2 (5 bases). Trimming left V 7 bases short and J 0 bases short, with 11 bases between. From germline, CDR1 is MNHEY and CDR2 SMNVEV (reference sequence). The CDR3 is 14 amino acids. CDR3 sequence reads: CASKVGASTDTQYF. CDR3 DNA sequence: TGTGCCAGCAAGGTGGGAGCGAGCACAGATACGCAGTATTTT.

V is TRBV5-6 and J is TRBJ2-1; TRBD1 matches at 7 bases. Germline CDR1 and CDR2: SGHDT and YYEEEE. The ends lost 4 bases at V and 8 bases at J; junction bases unmatched: 15. The CDR3 covers 16 residues. CDR3 protein: CASSLGYGQGGHEQFF. The CDR3 nucleotides are TGTGCCAGCAGCCTGGGCTACGGGCAAGGGGGCCATGAGCAGTTCTTC.